The clone carrying this TCR beta chain has only a few counts. This record belongs to a study of CD8+CD57+ T cells in acquired aplastic anemia. About the research overall: On average, sorted CD4+ and CD8+ cells gave roughly 2.9 ug of DNA.

Previously, flow cytometry had revealed CD8+CD57+ cell expansion in the patients chosen for sequencing. The TCR beta profiling, which covered VDJ combination and CDR3 sequence, was carried out using genomic DNA as the template. Using its own MiXCR run on the reads, TCRdb lists one record per CDR3 protein. The table lists 150,000 or so distinct CDR3 sequences, roughly half of them singletons, with less than 15% in the top ten. The CDR3 totals 15 residues. V lost 7 bases and J lost 7; bases outside the gene matches: 7. Germline V gives CDR1 SNHLY, CDR2 FYNNEI. J is TRBJ2-5 and V is TRBV2; 15 bases line up with TRBD2. This TCR came from a human donor with aplastic anemia. Sequences were obtained from sorted CD4+, CD8+, or CD8+CD57+ T cells (not recorded which) from PBMCs. In nucleotides, the CDR3 is TGTGCCAGCAACCAGGGACTAGCGGGGGGTGGGACCCAGTACTTC. Encoded protein: CASNQGLAGGGTQYF.